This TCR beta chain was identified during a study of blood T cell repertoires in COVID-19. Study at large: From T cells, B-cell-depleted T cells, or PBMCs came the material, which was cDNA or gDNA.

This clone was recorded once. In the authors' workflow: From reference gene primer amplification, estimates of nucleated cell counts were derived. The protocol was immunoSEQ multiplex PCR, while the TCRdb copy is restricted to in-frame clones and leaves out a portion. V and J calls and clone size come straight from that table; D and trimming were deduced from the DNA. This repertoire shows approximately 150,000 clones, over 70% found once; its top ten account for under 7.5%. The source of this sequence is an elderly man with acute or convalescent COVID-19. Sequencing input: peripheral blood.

This CDR3 is CASSQDRGLAGYEQYF. DNA for the CDR3: TGTGCCAGCAGCCAAGATCGAGGACTAGCGGGTTACGAGCAGTACTTC. The J gene is TRBJ2-7, the V gene TRBV4-2, with TRBD2 matching 11 bases. Trimming took 0 bases from V and 4 from J; bases not matched to a gene: 5. This CDR3 contains 16 residues. Germline loops: CDR1 LGHNA, CDR2 YNFKEQ.